The 17 T cell receptor beta chains presented below share a single source sample, sequenced in a study of control samples from healthy donors and cancer patients. Data came from immunoSEQ multiplex PCR; TCRdb stores just in-frame clones and leaves some out. This sample has under 85,000 clones, with 94% found just once. The specimen was blood. The receptors were sampled from a woman between 35 and 50 years old in good health.

The genes are TRBV5-4 and TRBJ1-1; 8 nucleotides align to TRBD1. This CDR3 comprises 15 residues. V lost 4 bases and J lost 1; bases outside the gene matches: 6. Germline loops: CDR1 SGHNT, CDR2 YYREEE (reference sequence). The CDR3 DNA is TGTGCCAGCAGCCCCAGGGGGCGCCCGAACACTGAAGCTTTCTTT. Its protein is CASSPRGRPNTEAFF.

This chain joins TRBV7-9 and TRBJ2-3; 14 nucleotides match TRBD2. This CDR3 has 19 residues. V gave up 4 bases and J gave up 1 base; unmatched junction bases: 10. Germline V lookup: CDR1 SEHNR, CDR2 FQNEAQ (reference sequence). CDR3 residues: CASSSISGTSGGRTDTQYF. As DNA, the CDR3 is TGTGCCAGCAGCTCTATATCCGGGACTAGCGGGGGCCGCACAGATACGCAGTATTTT.

This chain uses TRBV30 with TRBJ1-2; weak D call: TRBD1 (6 bases). V shed 0 bases and J shed 6 bases, with 11 bases lying between them. CDR1 is GTSNPN and CDR2 is SVGIG in the germline V gene (reference sequence). The CDR3 contains 13 residues. In nucleotides, the CDR3 is TGTGCCTGGAGTGTAGGGGGGTTCAATGGCTACACCTTC. Residues: CAWSVGGFNGYTF.

The chain uses TRBV2 and TRBJ2-1, with 7 bases aligning to TRBD2. Germline V gives CDR1 SNHLY, CDR2 FYNNEI. The CDR3 extends over 13 amino acids. The V segment lost 8 bases and the J segment 4 bases; nucleotides outside the gene matches: 5. Here the CDR3 reads CASWASGYNEQFF. The CDR3 DNA follows: TGTGCCAGCTGGGCTAGCGGATACAATGAGCAGTTCTTC.

The chain couples TRBV6-2 or TRBV6-3 to TRBJ2-1; 9 bases are a match to TRBD2. Per germline, CDR1 MNHEY and CDR2 SVGEGT. The V gene end was trimmed by 6 bases and the J gene end by 7 bases; junction bases not matched to a gene: 10. The CDR3 runs 15 residues. The CDR3, as DNA: TGTGCCAGCAGCCTAGGGACTAGCCGAGGGAATGAGCAGTTCTTC. This codes for CASSLGTSRGNEQFF.

V and J are TRBV11-2 and TRBJ1-1; 7 nucleotides line up with TRBD1. There are 13 residues in the CDR3. The germline V gene has CDR1 SGHAT and CDR2 FQNNGV. Germline trimming cut 4 bases from V and 6 bases from J; bases unmatched to any gene: 5. CDR3 sequence (DNA): TGTGCCAGCAGCTCAGGGGGGGTGGCTGAAGCTTTCTTT. This sequence encodes CASSSGGVAEAFF.

The gene calls are TRBV6-5 and TRBJ2-3; the D gene is possibly TRBD2 (6 bases). Germline CDR1 and CDR2: MNHEY and SVGAGI. The CDR3 loop spans 14 amino acids. Between the trimmed V and J ends, which lost 6 bases and 3 bases, there was a span of 13 bases. CDR3 amino acids: CASREGGRTDTQYF. For the CDR3, the DNA is TGTGCCAGCAGGGAGGGAGGACGTACAGATACGCAGTATTTT.

The V call is TRBV19, the J call TRBJ1-4, with no clear D. CDR1 and CDR2 (germline): LNHDA, SQIVND (reference sequence). V dropped 7 bases and J dropped 2 bases, with 17 bases sitting between them. This CDR3 has 16 amino acids. The CDR3 is CASNEKRLGTNEKLFF. The DNA for the CDR3 is TGTGCCAGTAACGAGAAGAGGCTCGGGACTAATGAAAAACTGTTTTTT.

This chain connects TRBV5-1 to TRBJ1-2; 7 bases are shared with TRBD1. The germline V gene has CDR1 SGHRS and CDR2 YFSETQ. The CDR3 is 15 amino acids. Trimming removed 4 bases from V and 0 bases from J; junction bases left unmatched: 6. This CDR3 reads CASSTNRGANYGYTF. CDR3 DNA: TGCGCCAGCAGCACGAACAGGGGTGCTAACTATGGCTACACCTTC.

J is TRBJ2-1 and V is TRBV5-1, with TRBD2 as a possible D gene (6 bases). The CDR3 spans 14 residues. V was shortened by 7 bases and J by 8 bases, with 19 bases between the two germline ends. CDR1 is SGHRS and CDR2 is YFSETQ in the germline V gene. DNA for the CDR3: TGCGCCAGCCGCCGACTAGTACAGTTCGATGAGCAGTTCTTC. Its protein is CASRRLVQFDEQFF. Combining the CDR3 with reference TRBV5-1 and TRBJ2-1 gives the whole variable domain KAGVTQTPRYLIKTRGQQVTLSCSPISGHRSVSWYQQTPGQGLQFLFEYFSETQRNKGNFPGRFSGRQFSNSRSEMNVSTLELGDSALYLCASRRLVQFDEQFFGPGTRLTVL.

This rearrangement joins TRBV18 to TRBJ2-1, with a weak D call TRBD2 (6 bases). This CDR3 region has 17 residues. V was pared by 6 bases and J by 5 bases, with 23 bases between. Germline CDR1 is KGHSH and CDR2 is LQKENI. The chain's CDR3 is CASSPPHGAGTHNEQFF. CDR3 DNA sequence: TGTGCCAGCTCTCCTCCTCACGGTGCGGGAACACACAATGAGCAGTTCTTC.

The CDR3 DNA sequence: TGTGCCAGCTCACCTACCCTCTACGAGCAGTACTTC. It translates to CASSPTLYEQYF. The rearrangement links TRBV18 to TRBJ2-7, with unresolved D. The CDR3 has 12 amino acids. The V end was cut by 3 bases, the J end by 3 bases, with 6 bases between. Germline V gene lookup returns CDR1 KGHSH and CDR2 LQKENI.

The genes are TRBV7-2 and TRBJ1-6, with no clear D. Trimming left V 0 bases short and J 7 bases short, with 13 bases between. Per the germline V gene, CDR1 is SGHTA and CDR2 is FQGNSA. The CDR3 spans 16 residues. The CDR3 reads CASSLAPGRRNSPLHF. The CDR3 DNA is TGTGCCAGCAGCTTAGCGCCGGGGAGGAGGAATTCACCCCTCCACTTT. The entire variable domain, with the rest obtained from reference TRBV7-2 and TRBJ1-6, is as follows: GAGVSQSPSNKVTEKGKDVELRCDPISGHTALYWYRQSLGQGLEFLIYFQGNSAPDKSGLPSDRFSAERTGGSVSTLTIQRTQQEDSAVYLCASSLAPGRRNSPLHFGNGTRLTVT.

This clone has more than one count but fewer than ten. The chain employs TRBV19 and TRBJ2-3; possibly TRBD1 for D (6 bases). The CDR3 is 14 amino acids. Trimming pared 6 bases from V and 4 bases from J, leaving 14 bases between. Germline V CDR1 and CDR2: LNHDA, SQIVND (reference sequence). Here the CDR3 reads CASSPGQFSDTQYF. The CDR3 DNA reads TGTGCCAGTAGCCCCGGACAGTTTTCAGATACGCAGTATTTT.

V usage is TRBV18 and J usage is TRBJ1-2; 7 bases align to TRBD1. Germline lookup yields CDR1 KGHSH and CDR2 LQKENI. This CDR3 has 14 residues. V lost 5 bases and J lost 2; bases outside the gene matches: 5. CDR3 amino acids: CASSTQGQNYGYTF. The CDR3 coding sequence is TGTGCCAGCTCAACCCAGGGACAGAACTATGGCTACACCTTC.

The J gene is TRBJ2-5, the V gene TRBV7-2; 10 positions match TRBD1. The V segment lost 1 base and the J segment 4 bases; nucleotides outside the gene matches: 3. The CDR3 covers 15 residues. CDR1 is SGHTA and CDR2 is FQGNSA in the germline V gene. The CDR3 DNA is TGTGCCAGCAGCTTAGGGGGACAGGGGCCAGAGACCCAGTACTTC. This translates into CASSLGGQGPETQYF.

The V call is TRBV18, the J call TRBJ1-5; D ambiguous. V lost 0 bases, J lost 9 bases, and 12 bases lay in between. Germline loops: CDR1 KGHSH, CDR2 LQKENI. There are 14 residues in the CDR3. Here the CDR3 reads CASSPPPGSGPQHF. DNA for the CDR3: TGTGCCAGCTCACCACCTCCAGGCTCCGGGCCCCAGCATTTT. Supplemented by reference TRBV18 and TRBJ1-5, the full variable domain reads NAGVMQNPRHLVRRRGQEARLRCSPMKGHSHVYWYRQLPEEGLKFMVYLQKENIIDESGMPKERFSAEFPKEGPSILRIQQVVRGDSAAYFCASSPPPGSGPQHFGDGTRLSIL.